The T cell receptor beta chain under discussion was sequenced for a study of technical replicates of blood from several donors. Profiled with immunoSEQ multiplex PCR; TCRdb holds only in-frame clones, not every one. The table shows roughly 80,000 clones, with 85% to 95% occurring only once. Unmatched junction bases numbered 9, after V lost 6 bases and J lost 7 bases. CDR1 MNHNS and CDR2 SASEGT come from the germline V gene. The CDR3 loop spans 14 amino acids. This chain joins TRBV6-1 and TRBJ1-2; 9 bases fit TRBD1. The material sequenced was T cells isolated from PBMCs. The source of this sequence is a human donor in good health. CDR3 amino acids: CASSFNRDRVGYTF. In DNA form, the CDR3 reads TGTGCCAGCAGCTTTAACCGGGACAGGGTTGGCTACACCTTC.